These 10 T cell receptor beta chains share one sample of origin, sequenced in a study of OX40 agonist ivuxolimab in advanced cancers. The table came from immunoSEQ multiplex PCR; TCRdb's copy has only in-frame clones and leaves some out. The data contain about 48,000 clones, approximately 85% of them seen just once; the ten biggest clones take up roughly 9.9%. The material was CD4+ or CD8+ T cells sorted from blood, obtained in a trial of the OX40 agonist ivuxolimab. These receptors all come from an adult with an advanced solid tumor such as melanoma, head and neck, liver or kidney cancer.

The sample holds a few counts of this clone. The chain employs TRBV14 and TRBJ1-2; D is uncertain. The CDR3 sequence is 15 residues long. V shed 3 bases and J shed 8 bases, with 19 bases lying between them. Germline V gives CDR1 SGHDN, CDR2 FVKESK. The CDR3 DNA is TGTGCCAGCAGCCAGTCCGCCGGGCTCCCCGGCGGCTACACCTTC. It codes for CASSQSAGLPGGYTF. The complete variable domain, with remaining parts taken from reference TRBV14 and TRBJ1-2, reads EAGVTQFPSHSVIEKGQTVTLRCDPISGHDNLYWYRRVMGKEIKFLLHFVKESKQDESGMPNNRFLAERTGGTYSTLKVQPAELEDSGVYFCASSQSAGLPGGYTFGSGTRLTVV.

V is TRBV27 and J is TRBJ1-1, with D possibly matching TRBD1 (6 bases). CDR3 length equals 16 residues. CDR1 is MNHEY, CDR2 SMNVEV, per germline (reference sequence). Trimming shortened V by 6 bases and J by 1 base, and 18 bases separated the two germline ends. The CDR3 reads CASSLIPGTQNTEAFF. The CDR3 DNA sequence: TGTGCCAGCAGCCTTATACCCGGGACACAGAACACTGAAGCTTTCTTT.

This sequence joins TRBV5-6 and TRBJ2-5; weak D call: TRBD2 (5 bases). Germline CDR1 SGHDT, CDR2 YYEEEE. CDR3 size: 13 residues. Trimming took off 4 bases at V and 4 bases at J, with 11 bases between the two ends. CDR3 DNA: TGTGCCAGCAGCCCCGGGGAGAGAGAGACCCAGTACTTC. Translation: CASSPGERETQYF.

This sequence joins TRBV2 and TRBJ1-1, with TRBD1 identical over 9 bases. The trim removed 11 bases at V and 7 bases at J, leaving 17 bases unmatched. The germline CDR1 and CDR2 sequences are SNHLY and FYNNEI. The CDR3 covers 15 residues. CDR3 loop: CACPLGQGGKSEAFF. The CDR3 DNA reads TGTGCCTGTCCATTGGGACAGGGAGGTAAGAGTGAAGCTTTCTTT.

This chain uses TRBV6-5 with TRBJ2-1, with 8 bases fitting TRBD1. There are 15 residues in the CDR3. Trimming removed 5 bases from V and 9 bases from J; junction bases left unmatched: 12. The germline V gene has CDR1 MNHEY and CDR2 SVGAGI. Written as DNA, the CDR3 is TGTGCCAGCAGTGGTACAGACCAGGGGGCAAGTGAGCAGTTCTTC. This codes for CASSGTDQGASEQFF.

This clone has a single count. J is TRBJ2-1 and V is TRBV18; 9 bases match TRBD1. The CDR3 totals 13 residues. Germline V lookup: CDR1 KGHSH, CDR2 LQKENI. The V segment lost 5 bases and the J segment 9 bases; nucleotides outside the gene matches: 5. CDR3 sequence (DNA): TGTGCCAGCTCAACAGGGGGCAGTTTTGAGCAGTTCTTC. It translates to CASSTGGSFEQFF.

The chain couples TRBV7-8 to TRBJ2-7; D is ambiguous. Germline assignment: CDR1 SGHVS and CDR2 FQNEAQ. Trimming pared 3 bases from V and 6 bases from J, leaving 9 bases between. The CDR3 is 12 residues long. CDR3 bases: TGTGCCAGCAGCTTGGCTTGGGGCGAGCAGTACTTC. This codes for CASSLAWGEQYF.

The CDR3 reads CASRAGTANYGYTF. CDR3 in DNA: TGTGCCAGCAGAGCCGGGACAGCTAACTATGGCTACACCTTC. The chain is built from TRBV6-1 and TRBJ1-2; 7 bases are a match to TRBD1. The CDR3 is made up of 14 amino acids. V shed 6 bases, J shed 0 bases, and the junction held 4 bases outside the gene matches. The germline CDR1 and CDR2 sequences are MNHNS and SASEGT.

This clone was counted between two and nine times. The V gene is TRBV4-2, the J gene TRBJ1-1; 9 nucleotides align to TRBD1. V lost 1 base and J lost 4; bases outside the gene matches: 4. Germline V CDR1 and CDR2: LGHNA, YNFKEQ. CDR3 length: 15 amino acids. The CDR3, as DNA: TGTGCCAGCAGCCAAGTACAGGGGGCGCGCACTGAAGCTTTCTTT. Residues: CASSQVQGARTEAFF.

By sample fraction, this clone is medium-sized. V gene TRBV30 combines with J gene TRBJ2-7; no reliable D call. Germline V gene lookup returns CDR1 GTSNPN and CDR2 SVGIG (reference sequence). The V end was cut by 0 bases, the J end by 2 bases, with 11 bases between. The CDR3 is 14 amino acids. This CDR3 is CAWSVRLGAYEQYF. As DNA, the CDR3 is TGTGCCTGGAGTGTACGGCTTGGTGCCTACGAGCAGTACTTC.